The entry that follows covers one T cell receptor beta chain sequence. Its antigen remains undetermined. No base qualities exist here, and no much larger clone lies one base off it. The source of the sample is a study of cytomegalovirus exposure and HLA in healthy donors (dated by TCRdb to 2016 to 2017). With respect to the entire study: An earlier analysis of about 560 of the donors reported 276 Gb of sequence data and 95 million to 120 million unique TCR beta sequences obtained from approximately 180 million T cells. Rather than drawing on any new phenotypic data, the later analysis identified candidate immune exposures from TCR beta sequences and the way those sequences occurred across donors. In addition to the first cohort of roughly 700 subjects, a separate validation cohort of 130 or so different subjects was used. Donor age, sex, ethnicity and CMV serostatus were compiled together with the repertoire data. Both class I and class II loci were covered by HLA typing, at four-digit resolution. In a later analysis, previously published TCR beta repertoires from several hundred donors were re-analyzed and high-resolution HLA genotyping was added so that TCR occurrence patterns could be studied. The study aimed to test whether cataloging public T cell receptors could reveal signatures of past pathogen exposure. High-throughput TCR immunosequencing, statistical association of individual TCRs with disease status, and machine learning were combined to predict cytomegalovirus infection status. The number of donors typed differed by locus, with roughly 629-640 for A, B, C, DRB1 and DQB1, about 500 for DQA1, over 600 for DPA1, and about 450 for DPB1. The study profiled the T cell repertoires of 666 subjects by immunosequencing and related them to cytomegalovirus serostatus. An early release covering roughly 640 HLA-typed donors comprised about 290 gigabases of sequencing data and tens of millions of unique TCR sequences. A handful of DR-DQ haplotypes were handled as single units for association and clustering because linkage in the cohort was strong. On average, roughly 240,000 unique TCR beta nucleotide sequences were sequenced per donor among a few hundred genotyped donors of the cohort, with about 19% of those sequences being non-productive. An earlier analysis of several hundred of the donors used high-throughput TCR beta sequencing to judge whether each TCR beta V gene segment behaved as functional or pseudogenic. The genetic ancestry cluster associated with self-reported Caucasian donors included roughly 84% of the 300 to 400 genotyped donors. Every repertoire in the discovery cohort had been generated on one and the same sequencing platform. In a later genetic analysis, genome-wide SNP genotypes for about 65% of the 666 donors were used, and that subset was treated as a discovery cohort.

The library came from the immunoSEQ multiplex PCR assay. For the multiplex PCR, a mixture combining 60 forward primers for TCR Vbeta segments and 13 reverse primers for TCR Jbeta segments was used. Amplification of the CDR3 region of rearranged TCR beta genes was performed with a multiplex PCR assay on genomic DNA. Amplified TCR beta libraries were sequenced as 87-base-pair reads on the Illumina HiSeq System. Processing in the source paper ran as follows. Across the 700 or so repertoires, a later analysis counted 75 million to 90 million unique TCR beta chains, roughly 11 million of which were shared by at least two donors. A nearest-neighbor algorithm error-corrected the raw reads and collapsed the reads into unique sequences, merging closely related sequences to remove PCR and sequencing errors. Alignment of CDR3 sequences to IMGT reference sequences was used to assign V, D and J gene segments. Each retained sequence needed at least a six-nucleotide match to both a V gene segment and a J gene segment. A rearrangement was called productive if the CDR3 had no stop codons and remained in frame with V and J, and every other rearrangement was called non-productive. CDR3 was defined according to IMGT convention as the region running from the second conserved V-encoded cysteine to the conserved J-encoded phenylalanine. Sequences without an unambiguous match to a single V gene segment were excluded from the earlier analysis of over 500 of the donors. In an earlier analysis of more than 500 of the donors, a V segment was called functional when productive rearrangements were above 56.7%, and segregating when the standard deviation between donors exceeded 5%. A statistical classification framework was built for diagnosing cytomegalovirus status from the catalog of TCR beta chain sequences. V and J gene assignment, in a later analysis, came from comparing TCR nucleotide sequences with IMGT/GENE-DB human TR gene sequences. A later analysis assigned CDR3 sequences and most-parsimonious VDJ recombination scenarios with the TCRdist pipeline. In a later analysis, each TCR beta chain was defined by its CDR3 amino acid sequence together with its V-gene family, and reads without a unique V-gene family were excluded. To address suspected cross-contamination and a sequencing artifact, a later analysis removed 592 highly shared, low-generation-probability nucleotide sequences. In a later analysis, a clonal expansion index was calculated for each public chain from normalized within-repertoire ranks of inferred template counts. In a later analysis, generation probabilities were computed with a VDJ recombination model fitted to out-of-frame rearrangements, and the resulting probabilities were checked against IGoR. In a later analysis, TCR-TCR, TCR-HLA and TCR-CMV co-occurrence was scored with hypergeometric tests, and a repertoire-size bias correction was applied to TCR pairs. A later analysis estimated false discovery rates by permuting HLA or CMV assignments 20 times. In a later analysis, co-occurring TCRs were grouped using DBSCAN, with TCRdist sequence similarity added in when clustering inside HLA-allele-positive subsets. Repertoires with fewer than 30,000 or more than 120,000 public chains, plus five repertoires with anomalous nucleotide sharing, were excluded from co-occurrence clustering. The table comes from immuneACCESS by way of TCRdb, which keeps in-frame sequences with V and J called. Part of the clones is missing from these tables; in studies checked, under half for an unresolved V gene and the rest for unknown reasons. From that table come the V and J calls and clone size; the DNA was used to work out D and trimming. In all, the sample holds 180,000 or so clones, and around 79% of those were seen once. The ten largest clones capture 11% to 15% of the sample.

From the cysteine through the phenylalanine, the CDR3 covers 14 amino acids. CDR3 DNA is the only sequence kept; it has 42 bases, read in frame from the first base. CDR1 and CDR2 (MNHNS, SASEGT) derive from the germline V gene. V and J lose 2 bases and 9 bases, and a span of 14 bases separates them. General conclusions and limits of the study: For the cohort, immune exposure information was limited to CMV serostatus. In a later analysis, TCR association rates were found to vary across HLA loci, with the most associated TCRs seen for DRB1 alleles and the fewest for HLA-C alleles. Most CMV-associated TCR beta chains appeared to be HLA-restricted in a later analysis, and the HLA associations seemed to be driven largely by CMV exposure. A later analysis reported that several top co-occurrence clusters appeared linked to parvovirus B19, influenza, CMV and Epstein-Barr virus. V-gene and J-gene trimming of TCR beta chains was associated with a missense DCLRE1C variant in a later genetic analysis, and the association was replicated in an independent cohort. In this cohort, only TCR beta chains were sequenced, and detectable features were limited by the absence of alpha or paired-chain data. Some 16 rarely observed V segments, including chromosome 9 orphons, were excluded from the earlier analysis of several hundred of the donors because counts were too low. In a later analysis, some 18,000 TCR beta sequences were associated with specific HLA alleles at a false discovery rate of 0.05. In a later analysis, HLA-associated TCR beta chains were found to be more clonally expanded and to have lower generation probabilities than equally common non-associated chains. Some IMGT-functional V segments, including TRBV6-2 and TRBV6-3, could not be told apart with the 87-base-pair reads, so those segments were excluded. In vitro tests confirmed that a few of the cytomegalovirus-associated TCR beta chains recognize cytomegalovirus antigens. HLA typing was unavailable for some donors at each locus, so association tests used only the typed subset. Correlated functional status among segregating V segments might be attributable to linkage disequilibrium, but an unknown experimental factor could not be ruled out. In an earlier analysis of roughly 560 of the donors, most TCR beta V segments were observed in productive rearrangements about 87% or about 30% of the time, broadly matching IMGT annotations. A further reported finding was that TCR beta sequences accurately predicted the HLA-A and HLA-B alleles for most subjects in the first cohort. Presence/absence analyses assumed roughly uniform sequencing depth across donors, an assumption that may not hold. Cytomegalovirus status was reported to be diagnosed by the classifier with high specificity and sensitivity in both the original and validation cohorts. Most TCR sequences were seen in very few donors, while some public TCRs were found in many individuals. In the study, 150 to 200 TCR beta chains were listed as associated with cytomegalovirus. When HLA alleles, especially DR and DQ, strongly co-occurred, attributing TCR associations to individual alleles was difficult. Compared with the roughly 670-donor mean, donors in an Asian-associated ancestry cluster had fewer N-insertions in productive TCRs, according to a later genetic analysis. A group of highly shared sequence variants was considered likely to be a technical artifact of the sequencing pipeline. It was suggested by the authors that the approach could potentially be generalized to other disease states and immunological phenotypes.

The cohort comprised 666 healthy bone marrow donors. All cohort members were sampled while nominally healthy, although unrecorded immune exposures were likely present. The donor was CMV seropositive and was included in the group of some 290 seropositive cohort members. Every donor gave a peripheral blood sample, and the peripheral blood mononuclear cells from that sample were used for TCR beta sequencing. The Qiagen DNeasy Blood Extraction Kit was used to extract genomic DNA from the blood cell samples. This clonotype originated in a man aged 45-65 years in good health and CMV-seropositive. Sequenced material: PBMCs. The chain employs TRBV6-1 and TRBJ2-1; a weak D assignment points to TRBD1 (5 bases agree). The CDR3 reads as follows: CASSETGAGAEQFF. At the DNA level, the sequence is TGTGCCAGCAGTGAAACAGGTGCCGGTGCTGAGCAGTTCTTC.